The 21 T cell receptor beta chains below come from one sample, sequenced in a study of cytomegalovirus exposure and HLA in healthy donors (dated by TCRdb to about 2017). Receptor libraries were prepared by the immunoSEQ multiplex PCR assay. The multiplex PCR relied on a mix of 60 forward primers for TCR Vbeta segments and 13 reverse primers for TCR Jbeta segments. As stored in TCRdb, this immuneACCESS dataset retains in-frame rearrangements with V and J assigned. A fraction of the clones does not appear; measured against another copy, unresolved V genes explain less than half of the discrepancy, and the remainder lacks a known reason. The sample contains some 110,000 clones, roughly three quarters of them found a single time. 15% to 20% of the sample is in the top ten clones. Sample: PBMCs. All receptors derive from a man aged 50-59 years in good health and CMV-seropositive.

This clone came up a few times. The V gene is TRBV7-8, the J gene TRBJ2-4; 12 bases are shared with TRBD2. This CDR3 is 18 amino acids long. Losses at the gene ends were 5 bases for V and 0 bases for J; bases not matched to a gene: 8. CDR1 and CDR2 (germline): SGHVS, FQNEAQ. CDR3 DNA sequence: TGTGCCAGCAGCGCTGGACTAGCGGGGACTCTAGCCAAAAACATTCAGTACTTC. This sequence encodes CASSAGLAGTLAKNIQYF.

The genes are TRBV27 and TRBJ2-5, with 13 bases that match TRBD2. Trimming removed 5 bases from V and 5 bases from J; junction bases left unmatched: 11. The CDR3 covers 17 residues. The germline CDR1 and CDR2 sequences are MNHEY and SMNVEV (reference sequence). Written as DNA, the CDR3 is TGTGCCAGCAGTCCCGGACTAGCGGGAGAATTGTTGGAGACCCAGTACTTC. This sequence encodes CASSPGLAGELLETQYF.

This chain uses TRBV5-4 with TRBJ2-7, with D unclear. The CDR3 has 13 residues. Germline values: CDR1 SGHNT, CDR2 YYREEE (reference sequence). Trimming shortened V by 2 bases and J by 4 bases, and 10 bases separated the two germline ends. This CDR3 reads CASSFKSGYEQYF. Written as DNA, the CDR3 is TGTGCCAGCAGCTTTAAATCAGGTTACGAGCAGTACTTC.

This clone was counted only a few times. J is TRBJ2-1 and V is TRBV7-9; D is ambiguous. The germline CDR1 and CDR2 sequences are SEHNR and FQNEAQ (reference sequence). V was pared by 4 bases and J by 9 bases, with 22 bases between. The CDR3 runs to 16 residues. The CDR3: CASSSQDTLPSTEQFF. CDR3 nucleotide sequence: TGTGCCAGCAGCTCACAAGACACCCTACCCTCCACTGAGCAGTTCTTC. The whole variable domain, filled in from reference TRBV7-9 and TRBJ2-1, reads DTGVSQNPRHKITKRGQNVTFRCDPISEHNRLYWYRQTLGQGPEFLTYFQNEAQLEKSRLLSDRFSAERPKGSFSTLEIQRTEQGDSAMYLCASSSQDTLPSTEQFFGPGTRLTVL.

This clone came up once. The rearrangement joins TRBV6-5 to TRBJ2-1, with 7 bases identical to TRBD2. After removal of 6 bases from V and 7 bases from J, the junction contained 12 bases not matched to a gene. Germline CDR1 MNHEY, CDR2 SVGAGI. This CDR3 is 15 amino acids long. The CDR3 coding sequence is TGTGCCAGCAGGGTTCTCGGCGGGAGTCGTAATGAGCAGTTCTTC. Protein sequence: CASRVLGGSRNEQFF.

The V and J genes are TRBV5-1 and TRBJ2-1, with 9 bases that match TRBD1. Germline CDR1 and CDR2: SGHRS and YFSETQ. The CDR3 consists of 15 residues. J gave up 7 bases and V 1 base, and 6 bases lay outside the gene matches. The CDR3 nucleotides are TGCGCCAGCAGCTTGCTACAGGGGGCGCGGAATGAGCAGTTCTTC. Translation gives CASSLLQGARNEQFF.

The chain uses TRBV29-1 and TRBJ2-1, with a possible D match to TRBD2 (6 bases). Trimming pared 5 bases from V and 0 bases from J, leaving 11 bases between. The CDR3 is 14 amino acids. CDR1 and CDR2 (germline): SQVTM, ANQGSEA. This CDR3 reads CSVTRTNSYNEQFF. The CDR3 bases are TGCAGCGTTACCCGGACTAACTCCTACAATGAGCAGTTCTTC.

This rearrangement joins TRBV7-9 to TRBJ2-3, with TRBD2 matching 7 bases. Germline V gene sequence: CDR1 SEHNR, CDR2 FQNEAQ (reference sequence). The J segment lost 3 bases and the V segment lost 3 bases, leaving 9 bases of the junction unmatched. The CDR3 length is 16 residues. For the CDR3, the DNA is TGTGCCAGCAGCTTTGGGCGGGGGATTGGGACAGATACGCAGTATTTT. Encoded protein: CASSFGRGIGTDTQYF.

The V gene is TRBV19, the J gene TRBJ2-2, with 14 nucleotides matching TRBD2. Trimming removed 8 bases from V and 3 bases from J; junction bases left unmatched: 5. The germline V gene encodes CDR1 LNHDA and CDR2 SQIVND (reference sequence). There are 16 residues in the CDR3. CDR3 sequence (DNA): TGTGCCAGTGCCCGGACTAGCGGGAGGCACACCGGGGAGCTGTTTTTT. Residues: CASARTSGRHTGELFF.

The rearrangement uses TRBV4-1 and TRBJ1-1; D call uncertain. The germline V and J ends were trimmed by 2 bases and 6 bases, with 16 bases remaining between them. Germline V gene lookup returns CDR1 MGHRA and CDR2 YSYEKL. CDR3 length: 15 amino acids. CDR3 loop: CASSQFSMALSEAFF. The CDR3 DNA reads as TGCGCCAGCAGCCAATTCTCGATGGCTTTATCTGAAGCTTTCTTT.

The gene calls are TRBV11-3 and TRBJ1-1; possibly TRBD1 for D (6 bases). The CDR3 is made up of 12 amino acids. The germline V gene has CDR1 SGHNT and CDR2 YENEEA. Trimming stripped 8 bases from V and 1 base from J, with 8 bases between. The CDR3 region has the DNA TGTGCCAGCGGGGACAAGAACACTGAAGCTTTCTTT. The encoded protein is CASGDKNTEAFF.

The chain uses TRBV15 and TRBJ2-1, with TRBD2 matching 8 bases. V trimming: 3 bases; J trimming: 9 bases; junction bases outside the gene matches: 13. The CDR3 runs to 16 residues. Germline values: CDR1 LNHNV, CDR2 YYDKDF (reference sequence). CDR3 amino acids: CATSSERERLHGEQFF. Here the CDR3 DNA reads TGTGCCACCAGCAGCGAGCGGGAGAGGTTACACGGTGAGCAGTTCTTC.

DNA of the CDR3: TGCGCCAGCAGCCAAGATCGAATGAAGGACAGGGGCGAAAAACTGTTTTTT. Translating gives CASSQDRMKDRGEKLFF. The chain is built from TRBV4-3 and TRBJ1-4, with 9 positions matching TRBD1. Germline V gene data show CDR1 as LGHNA and CDR2 as YSLEER. After removal of 0 bases from V and 8 bases from J, the junction contained 10 bases not matched to a gene. The CDR3 has 17 amino acids.

The chain couples TRBV5-1 to TRBJ2-2; 7 bases line up with TRBD2. The CDR3 totals 18 residues. Germline loops: CDR1 SGHRS, CDR2 YFSETQ. J was trimmed by 5 bases and V by 1 base; bases with no gene match: 14. DNA for the CDR3: TGCGCCAGCAGCTTGACCCCCTGGGGAGGGCGGAGGACCGGGGAGCTGTTTTTT. This encodes CASSLTPWGGRRTGELFF.

This chain links TRBV11-3 with TRBJ2-7, with a weak D call TRBD1 (5 bases). Germline-derived CDR1 and CDR2 are SGHNT and YENEEA. V was trimmed by 5 bases and J by 2 bases, leaving 7 bases between them. CDR3 length: 12 residues. The CDR3 coding sequence is TGTGCCAGCAGCCCAGGGACCTACGAGCAGTACTTC. The encoded protein is CASSPGTYEQYF. The whole variable domain, filled in from reference TRBV11-3 and TRBJ2-7, reads EAGVVQSPRYKIIEKKQPVAFWCNPISGHNTLYWYLQNLGQGPELLIRYENEEAVDDSQLPKDRFSAERLKGVDSTLKIQPAELGDSAVYLCASSPGTYEQYFGPGTRLTVT.

The rearrangement joins TRBV5-4 to TRBJ2-5, with a possible D match to TRBD2 (5 bases). The J call could be wrong; TRBJ2-7 is a better fit for the DNA end. Looked up from germline, CDR1 is SGHNT and CDR2 is YYREEE (reference sequence). The CDR3 is made up of 13 amino acids. Here the CDR3 DNA reads TGTGCCAGCAGCACGGAGGCCCCCTACGAGCAGTACTTC. Translated: CASSTEAPYEQYF.

The chain uses TRBV27 and TRBJ2-7, with 8 positions matching TRBD1. The CDR3 loop spans 15 amino acids. Germline V gene sequence: CDR1 MNHEY, CDR2 SMNVEV (reference sequence). The trim removed 4 bases at V and 3 bases at J, leaving 8 bases unmatched. In DNA form, the CDR3 reads TGTGCCAGCAGTTCCCGCTTCGACAGGGGCTACGAGCAGTACTTC. Its translation: CASSSRFDRGYEQYF.

Remarks on this clone: Other DNA sequences in this sample translate to the same CDR3. The chain carries TRBV28 and TRBJ1-4; perhaps TRBD1 as D (6 bases). The CDR3 covers 15 residues. The ends were cut back, 2 bases at V and 8 bases at J, with 15 bases in the middle. Germline V gene data show CDR1 as MDHEN and CDR2 as SYDVKM. CDR3 coding DNA: TGTGCCAGCAGTTTAGGGGGCACCGGATCCGAAAAACTGTTTTTT. Translation: CASSLGGTGSEKLFF.

This rearrangement joins TRBV27 to TRBJ1-2; 7 bases are a match to TRBD1. Germline V gene lookup returns CDR1 MNHEY and CDR2 SMNVEV (reference sequence). Unmatched junction bases numbered 8, after V lost 6 bases and J lost 4 bases. The length of the CDR3 is 14 residues. DNA for the CDR3: TGTGCCAGCAGCCTGACAGGGTTGGGCTATGGCTACACCTTC. It yields the protein CASSLTGLGYGYTF.

The rearrangement links TRBV6-5 to TRBJ2-6, with 7 bases identical to TRBD2. Looked up from germline, CDR1 is MNHEY and CDR2 is SVGAGI. The CDR3 has 15 residues. Germline trimming cut 5 bases from V and 2 bases from J; bases unmatched to any gene: 3. The CDR3 DNA is TGTGCCAGCAGTCCCGGGGGGACTGGGGCCAACGTCCTGACTTTC. Its protein is CASSPGGTGANVLTF.

V usage is TRBV4-1 and J usage is TRBJ2-3, with TRBD1 as a possible D gene (6 bases). Trimming removed 5 bases from V and 2 bases from J, with 17 bases in between. Germline V gives CDR1 MGHRA, CDR2 YSYEKL. The CDR3 runs to 16 residues. This CDR3 is CASSNLQGRTTDTQYF. CDR3 bases: TGCGCCAGCAGCAATCTACAGGGACGGACCACAGATACGCAGTATTTT.